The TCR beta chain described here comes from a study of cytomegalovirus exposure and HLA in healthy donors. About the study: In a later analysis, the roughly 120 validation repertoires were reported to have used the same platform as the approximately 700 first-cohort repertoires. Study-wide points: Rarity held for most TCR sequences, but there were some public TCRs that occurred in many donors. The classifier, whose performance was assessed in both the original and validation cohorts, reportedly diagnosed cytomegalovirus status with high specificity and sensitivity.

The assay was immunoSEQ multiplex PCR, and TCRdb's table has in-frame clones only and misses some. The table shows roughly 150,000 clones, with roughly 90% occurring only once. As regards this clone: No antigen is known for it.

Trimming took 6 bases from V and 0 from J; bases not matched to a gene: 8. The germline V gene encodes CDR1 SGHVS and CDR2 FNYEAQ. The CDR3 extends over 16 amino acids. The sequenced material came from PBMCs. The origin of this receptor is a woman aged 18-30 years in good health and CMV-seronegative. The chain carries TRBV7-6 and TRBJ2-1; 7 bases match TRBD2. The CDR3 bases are TGTGCCAGCAGAACTAGCGCCTCCAGCTCCTACAATGAGCAGTTCTTC. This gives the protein CASRTSASSSYNEQFF.